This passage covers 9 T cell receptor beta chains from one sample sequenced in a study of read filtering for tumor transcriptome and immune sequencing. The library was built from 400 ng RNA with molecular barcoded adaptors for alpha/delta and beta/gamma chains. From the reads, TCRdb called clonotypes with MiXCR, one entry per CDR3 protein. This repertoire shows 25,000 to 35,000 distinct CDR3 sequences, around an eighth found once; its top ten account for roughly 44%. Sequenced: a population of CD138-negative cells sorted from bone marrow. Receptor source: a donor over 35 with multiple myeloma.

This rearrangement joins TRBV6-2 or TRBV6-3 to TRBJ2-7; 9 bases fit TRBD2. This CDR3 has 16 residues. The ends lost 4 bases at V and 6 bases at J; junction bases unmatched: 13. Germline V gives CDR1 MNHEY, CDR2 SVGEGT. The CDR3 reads CASSCESSGDGSEQYF. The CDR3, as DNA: TGTGCCAGCAGTTGCGAGTCTAGCGGGGACGGCTCCGAGCAGTACTTC.

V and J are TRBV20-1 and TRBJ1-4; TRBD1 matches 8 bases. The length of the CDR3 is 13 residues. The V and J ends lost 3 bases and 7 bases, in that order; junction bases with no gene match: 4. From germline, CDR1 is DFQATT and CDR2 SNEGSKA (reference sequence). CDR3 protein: CSARGQEGEKLFF. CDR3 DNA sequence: TGCAGTGCTAGGGGACAGGAGGGTGAAAAACTGTTTTTT.

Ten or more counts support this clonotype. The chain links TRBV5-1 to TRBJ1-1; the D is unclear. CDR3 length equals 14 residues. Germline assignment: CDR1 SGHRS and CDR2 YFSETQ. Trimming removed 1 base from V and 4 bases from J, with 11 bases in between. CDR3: CASSLMDTSTEAFF. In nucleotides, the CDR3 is TGCGCCAGCAGCTTGATGGATACGAGCACTGAAGCTTTCTTT.

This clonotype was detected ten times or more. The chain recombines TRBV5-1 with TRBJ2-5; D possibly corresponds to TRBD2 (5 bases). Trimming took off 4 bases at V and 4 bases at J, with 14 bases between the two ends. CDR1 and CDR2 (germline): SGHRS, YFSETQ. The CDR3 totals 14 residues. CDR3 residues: CASSRTGGGETQYF. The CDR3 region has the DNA TGCGCCAGCAGCCGTACTGGAGGAGGAGAGACCCAGTACTTC.

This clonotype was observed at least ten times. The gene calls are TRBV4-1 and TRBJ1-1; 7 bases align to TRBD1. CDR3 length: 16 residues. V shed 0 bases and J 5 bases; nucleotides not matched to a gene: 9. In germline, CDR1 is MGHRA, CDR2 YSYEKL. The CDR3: CASSQDSWAGGTEAFF. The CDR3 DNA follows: TGCGCCAGCAGCCAAGACTCCTGGGCAGGGGGGACTGAAGCTTTCTTT.

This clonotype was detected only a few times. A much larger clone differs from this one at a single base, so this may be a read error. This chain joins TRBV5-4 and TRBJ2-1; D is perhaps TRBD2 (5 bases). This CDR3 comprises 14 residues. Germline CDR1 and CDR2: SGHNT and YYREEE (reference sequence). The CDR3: CASSPASNHNGQFF. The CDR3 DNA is TGTGCCAGCAGCCCAGCTAGCAACCACAATGGGCAGTTCTTC.

DNA for the CDR3: TGTGCCAGCAGCTTAGTTAAGACGGGATACATAGCGGGCCATGGGCAAAACACCGGGGAGCTGTTTTTT. Encoded protein: CASSLVKTGYIAGHGQNTGELFF. The chain recombines TRBV7-2 with TRBJ2-2; 7 positions agree with TRBD2. The trim removed 1 base at V and 2 bases at J, leaving 25 bases unmatched. Germline V gene sequence: CDR1 SGHTA, CDR2 FQGNSA. The CDR3 length is 23 residues.

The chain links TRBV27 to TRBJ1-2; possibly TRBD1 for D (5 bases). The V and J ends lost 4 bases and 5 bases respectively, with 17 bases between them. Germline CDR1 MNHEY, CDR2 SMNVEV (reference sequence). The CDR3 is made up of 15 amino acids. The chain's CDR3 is CASSSGTWQRYGYTF. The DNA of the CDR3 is TGTGCCAGCAGTTCGGGGACGTGGCAGAGATATGGCTACACCTTC.

The CDR3 DNA reads as TGTGCCAGCAGTCACCGGGACAGGGTTACCTACGAGCAGTACTTC. This gives the protein CASSHRDRVTYEQYF. This sequence joins TRBV12-3 or TRBV12-4 and TRBJ2-7; 9 bases line up with TRBD1. There are 15 residues in the CDR3. V dropped 5 bases and J dropped 2; count of bases not matched to a gene: 7.